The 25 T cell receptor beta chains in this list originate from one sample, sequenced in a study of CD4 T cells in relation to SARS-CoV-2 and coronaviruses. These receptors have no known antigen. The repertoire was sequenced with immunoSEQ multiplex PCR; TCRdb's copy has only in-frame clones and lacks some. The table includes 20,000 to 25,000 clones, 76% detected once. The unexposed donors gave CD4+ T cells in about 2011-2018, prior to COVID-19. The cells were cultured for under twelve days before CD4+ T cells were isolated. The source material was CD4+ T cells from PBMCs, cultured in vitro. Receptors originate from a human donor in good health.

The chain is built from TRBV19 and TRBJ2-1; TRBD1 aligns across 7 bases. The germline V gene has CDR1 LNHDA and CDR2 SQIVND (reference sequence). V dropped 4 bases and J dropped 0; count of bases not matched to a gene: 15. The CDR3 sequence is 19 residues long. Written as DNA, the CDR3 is TGTGCCAGTAGTAGCTACCTCGGGACAGCCTCCTCCTCCTACAATGAGCAGTTCTTC. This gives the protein CASSSYLGTASSSYNEQFF.

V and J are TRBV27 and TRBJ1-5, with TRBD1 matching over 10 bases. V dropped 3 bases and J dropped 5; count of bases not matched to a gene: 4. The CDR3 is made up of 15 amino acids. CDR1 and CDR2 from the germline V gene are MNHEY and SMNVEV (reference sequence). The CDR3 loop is CASSFRTGGDQPQHF. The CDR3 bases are TGTGCCAGCAGTTTCAGGACAGGGGGTGATCAGCCCCAGCATTTT.

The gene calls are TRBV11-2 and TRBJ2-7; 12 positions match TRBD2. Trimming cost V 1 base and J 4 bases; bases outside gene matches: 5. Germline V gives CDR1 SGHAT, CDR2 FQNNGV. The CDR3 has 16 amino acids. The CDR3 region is CASSLVGTSGSYEQYF. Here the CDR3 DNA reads TGTGCCAGCAGCTTAGTCGGGACTAGCGGGTCGTACGAGCAGTACTTC.

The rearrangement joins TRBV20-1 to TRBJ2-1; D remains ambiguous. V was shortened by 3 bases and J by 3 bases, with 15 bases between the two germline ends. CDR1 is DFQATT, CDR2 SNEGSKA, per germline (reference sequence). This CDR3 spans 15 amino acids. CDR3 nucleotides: TGCAGTGCTAGTGCCGTGGACCGCGACTACAATGAGCAGTTCTTC. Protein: CSASAVDRDYNEQFF.

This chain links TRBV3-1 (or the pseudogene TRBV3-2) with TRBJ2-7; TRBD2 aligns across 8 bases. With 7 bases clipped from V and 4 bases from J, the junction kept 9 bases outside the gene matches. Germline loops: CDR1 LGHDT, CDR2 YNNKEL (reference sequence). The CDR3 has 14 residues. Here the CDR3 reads CASTRGGRSYEQYF. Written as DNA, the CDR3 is TGTGCCAGCACCCGTGGCGGGAGGTCTTACGAGCAGTACTTC.

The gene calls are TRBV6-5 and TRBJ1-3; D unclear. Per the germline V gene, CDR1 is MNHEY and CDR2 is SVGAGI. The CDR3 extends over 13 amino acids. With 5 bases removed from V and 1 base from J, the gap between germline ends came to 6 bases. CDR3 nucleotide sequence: TGTGCCAGCAGTCGGAGTTCTGGAAACACCATATATTTT. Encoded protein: CASSRSSGNTIYF.

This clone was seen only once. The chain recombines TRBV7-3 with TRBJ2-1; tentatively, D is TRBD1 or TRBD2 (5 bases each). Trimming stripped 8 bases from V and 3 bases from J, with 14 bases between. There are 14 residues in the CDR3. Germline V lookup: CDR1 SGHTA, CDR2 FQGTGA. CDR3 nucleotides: TGTGCCAGCGGACAAGGGACCAACTACAATGAGCAGTTCTTC. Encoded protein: CASGQGTNYNEQFF.

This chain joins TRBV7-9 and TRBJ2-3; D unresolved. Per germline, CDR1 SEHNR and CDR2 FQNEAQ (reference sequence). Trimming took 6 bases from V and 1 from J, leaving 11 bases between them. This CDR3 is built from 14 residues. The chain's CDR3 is CASSQTWGTDTQYF. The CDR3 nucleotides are TGTGCCAGCAGTCAAACCTGGGGCACAGATACGCAGTATTTT.

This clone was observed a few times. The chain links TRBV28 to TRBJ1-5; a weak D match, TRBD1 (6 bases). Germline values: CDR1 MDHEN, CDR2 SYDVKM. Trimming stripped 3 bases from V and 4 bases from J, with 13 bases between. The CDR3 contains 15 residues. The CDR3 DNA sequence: TGTGCCAGCAGTTTCGAGGGGGGAGGGAATCAGCCCCAGCATTTT. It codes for CASSFEGGGNQPQHF.

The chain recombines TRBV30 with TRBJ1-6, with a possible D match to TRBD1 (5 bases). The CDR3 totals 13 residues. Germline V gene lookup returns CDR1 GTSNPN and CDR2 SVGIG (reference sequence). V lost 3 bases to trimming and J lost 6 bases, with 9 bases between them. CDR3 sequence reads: CAWRQEFNSPLHF. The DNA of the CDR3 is TGTGCCTGGAGACAGGAGTTTAATTCACCCCTCCACTTT.

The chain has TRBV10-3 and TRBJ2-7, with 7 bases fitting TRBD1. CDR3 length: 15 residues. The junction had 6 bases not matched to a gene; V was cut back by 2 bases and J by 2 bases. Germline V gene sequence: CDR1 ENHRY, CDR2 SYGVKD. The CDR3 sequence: CAISERGRGTYEQYF. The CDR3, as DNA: TGTGCCATCAGTGAGCGCGGCAGGGGGACCTACGAGCAGTACTTC.

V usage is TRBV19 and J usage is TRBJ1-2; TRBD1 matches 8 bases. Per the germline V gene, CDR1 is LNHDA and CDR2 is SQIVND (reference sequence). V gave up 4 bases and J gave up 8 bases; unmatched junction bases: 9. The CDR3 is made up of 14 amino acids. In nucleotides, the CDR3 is TGTGCCAGTAGTAAGGGTGACAGGGGAGACGGCTACACCTTC. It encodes CASSKGDRGDGYTF.

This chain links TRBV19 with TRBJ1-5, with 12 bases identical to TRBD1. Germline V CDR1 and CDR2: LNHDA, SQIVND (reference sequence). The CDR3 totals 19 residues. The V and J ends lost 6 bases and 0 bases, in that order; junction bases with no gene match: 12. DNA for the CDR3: TGTGCCAGTAGGCACTGGGACAGGGGGCATTACTATAGCAATCAGCCCCAGCATTTT. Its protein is CASRHWDRGHYYSNQPQHF.

The CDR3 DNA reads TGTGCCAGCAAGGGATCCGGAAACACCATATATTTT. Translating gives CASKGSGNTIYF. The chain uses TRBV7-3 and TRBJ1-3, with D unresolved. The CDR3 is 12 residues long. The V and J ends lost 7 bases and 4 bases respectively, with 8 bases between them. Germline V CDR1 and CDR2: SGHTA, FQGTGA.

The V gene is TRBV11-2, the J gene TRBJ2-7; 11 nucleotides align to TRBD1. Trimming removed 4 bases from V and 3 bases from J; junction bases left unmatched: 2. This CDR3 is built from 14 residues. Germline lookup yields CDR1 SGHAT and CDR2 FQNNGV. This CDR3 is CASSSGTGGYEQYF. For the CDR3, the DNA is TGTGCCAGCAGCTCCGGGACAGGGGGCTACGAGCAGTACTTC.

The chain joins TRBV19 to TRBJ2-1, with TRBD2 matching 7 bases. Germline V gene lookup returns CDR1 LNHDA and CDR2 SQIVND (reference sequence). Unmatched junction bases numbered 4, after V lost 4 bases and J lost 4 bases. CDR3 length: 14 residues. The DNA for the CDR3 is TGTGCCAGTAGTAGCGGGAGCCCATACAATGAGCAGTTCTTC. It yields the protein CASSSGSPYNEQFF.

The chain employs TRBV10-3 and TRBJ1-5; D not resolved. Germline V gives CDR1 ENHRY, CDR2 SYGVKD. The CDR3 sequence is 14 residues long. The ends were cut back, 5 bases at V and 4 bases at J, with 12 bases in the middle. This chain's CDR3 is CAISPDNANQPQHF. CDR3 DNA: TGTGCCATCAGTCCAGACAACGCTAATCAGCCCCAGCATTTT.

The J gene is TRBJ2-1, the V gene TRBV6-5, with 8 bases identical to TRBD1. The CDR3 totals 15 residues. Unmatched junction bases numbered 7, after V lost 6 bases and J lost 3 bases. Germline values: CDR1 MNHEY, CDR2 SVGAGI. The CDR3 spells CASRHPGTGYNEQFF. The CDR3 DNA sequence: TGTGCCAGCAGACACCCCGGGACAGGCTACAATGAGCAGTTCTTC.

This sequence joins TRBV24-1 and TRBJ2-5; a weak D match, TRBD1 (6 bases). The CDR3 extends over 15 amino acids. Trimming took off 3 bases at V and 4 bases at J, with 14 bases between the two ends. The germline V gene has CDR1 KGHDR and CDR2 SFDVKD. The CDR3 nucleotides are TGTGCCACCAGTGATGTGACAGGTGGGGGAGAGACCCAGTACTTC. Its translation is CATSDVTGGGETQYF.

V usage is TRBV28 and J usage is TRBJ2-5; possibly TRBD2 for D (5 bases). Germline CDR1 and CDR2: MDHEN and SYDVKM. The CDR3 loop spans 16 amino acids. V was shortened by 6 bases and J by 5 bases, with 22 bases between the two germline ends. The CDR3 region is CASSLGSGISEETQYF. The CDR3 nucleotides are TGTGCCAGCAGCCTTGGTTCGGGGATATCGGAGGAGACCCAGTACTTC.

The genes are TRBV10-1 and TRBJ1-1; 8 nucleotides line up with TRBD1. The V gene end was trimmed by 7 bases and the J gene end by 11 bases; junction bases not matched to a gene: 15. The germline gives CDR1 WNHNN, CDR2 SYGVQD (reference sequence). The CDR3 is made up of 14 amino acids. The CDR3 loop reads CASNLDRATTGAFF. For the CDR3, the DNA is TGCGCCAGCAACCTGGACAGGGCGACTACTGGGGCTTTCTTT.

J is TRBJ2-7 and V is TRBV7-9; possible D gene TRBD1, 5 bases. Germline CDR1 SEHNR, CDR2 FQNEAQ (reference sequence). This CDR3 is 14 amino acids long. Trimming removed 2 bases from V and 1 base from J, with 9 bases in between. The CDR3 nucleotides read TGTGCCAGCAGCTTAATACAGGATTCCTACGAGCAGTACTTC. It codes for CASSLIQDSYEQYF.

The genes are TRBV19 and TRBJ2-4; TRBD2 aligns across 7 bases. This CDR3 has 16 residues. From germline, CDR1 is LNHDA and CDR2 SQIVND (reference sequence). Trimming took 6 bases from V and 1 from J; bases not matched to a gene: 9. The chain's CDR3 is CASSHRGVRAKNIQYF. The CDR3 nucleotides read TGTGCCAGTAGCCACCGGGGGGTCAGGGCCAAAAACATTCAGTACTTC.

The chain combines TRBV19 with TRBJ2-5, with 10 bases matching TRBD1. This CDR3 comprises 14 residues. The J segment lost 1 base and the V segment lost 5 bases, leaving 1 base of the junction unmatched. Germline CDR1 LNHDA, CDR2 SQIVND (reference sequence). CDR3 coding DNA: TGTGCCAGTAGTGACAGGGGGCTCCAAGAGACCCAGTACTTC. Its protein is CASSDRGLQETQYF.

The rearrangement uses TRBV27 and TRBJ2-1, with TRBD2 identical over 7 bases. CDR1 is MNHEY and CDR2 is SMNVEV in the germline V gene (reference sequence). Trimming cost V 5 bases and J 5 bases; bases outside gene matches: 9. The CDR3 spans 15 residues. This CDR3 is CASSETSRPNNEQFF. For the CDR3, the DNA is TGTGCCAGCAGTGAGACTAGCAGACCGAACAATGAGCAGTTCTTC.